The 22 T cell receptor beta chains below were found in one sample sequenced in a study of tumor-infiltrating lymphocytes in localized non-small cell lung cancer. Assay: immunoSEQ multiplex PCR; the TCRdb copy retains only in-frame clones and omits some. The sample has about 12,000 clones, around 80% seen once. The material sequenced was lung tumor tissue. These receptors were collected from a human donor with non-small cell lung cancer.

The V gene is TRBV19, the J gene TRBJ1-2; D is possibly TRBD1 (6 bases). From germline, CDR1 is LNHDA and CDR2 SQIVND (reference sequence). Between the trimmed V and J ends, which lost 5 bases and 8 bases, there was a span of 21 bases. The CDR3 totals 15 residues. The DNA of the CDR3 is TGTGCCAGTAGTCCCCGGACAGTAACCCCGGGGGGCTACACCTTC. It specifies CASSPRTVTPGGYTF.

The chain links TRBV11-2 to TRBJ2-7, with D possibly TRBD1 on 6 matching bases. Trimming took off 4 bases at V and 3 bases at J, with 10 bases between the two ends. The length of the CDR3 is 13 residues. The germline gives CDR1 SGHAT, CDR2 FQNNGV. CDR3 protein: CASSSGQYYEQYF. The CDR3 coding sequence is TGTGCCAGCAGCTCAGGACAGTACTACGAGCAGTACTTC.

The rearrangement joins TRBV19 to TRBJ2-3; D may be TRBD1 (6 bases). The ends were cut back, 9 bases at V and 3 bases at J, with 7 bases in the middle. The CDR3 runs 11 residues. CDR1 and CDR2 from the germline V gene are LNHDA and SQIVND (reference sequence). CDR3 coding DNA: TGTGCCAGCGGACAGACAGATACGCAGTATTTT. Translated, it gives CASGQTDTQYF.

This chain connects TRBV30 to TRBJ2-4; tentative D call: TRBD2 (6 bases). CDR3 size: 18 residues. Germline values: CDR1 GTSNPN, CDR2 SVGIG (reference sequence). The V end was cut by 4 bases, the J end by 0 bases, with 22 bases between. The CDR3 nucleotides are TGTGCCTGGACTAATTTAGCGGCCTTGGGTCAAGCCAAAAACATTCAGTACTTC. The encoded protein is CAWTNLAALGQAKNIQYF.

V and J are TRBV6-1 and TRBJ2-3; a weak D match, TRBD1 (6 bases). Germline CDR1 reads MNHNS; CDR2 reads SASEGT. V shed 2 bases and J shed 6 bases, with 15 bases lying between them. The CDR3 is made up of 15 amino acids. The CDR3 nucleotides read TGTGCCAGCAGTGAATACAGGGCGAGGGCTGATACGCAGTATTTT. It translates to CASSEYRARADTQYF.

This clone was picked up one time. The chain links TRBV4-1 to TRBJ2-7, with D possibly being TRBD2 (5 bases). From germline, CDR1 is MGHRA and CDR2 YSYEKL. V was cut by 2 bases and J by 6 bases, with 14 bases left in between. The CDR3 runs to 14 residues. This CDR3 is CASSQNPTTSEQYF. The CDR3 region has the DNA TGCGCCAGCAGCCAAAACCCCACCACTAGCGAGCAGTACTTC.

The gene calls are TRBV9 and TRBJ1-1; no definite D call. The V end lost 0 bases, the J end lost 0 bases, and 18 bases lay between the germline ends. Germline loops: CDR1 SGDLS, CDR2 YYNGEE. The CDR3 runs to 18 residues. The DNA for the CDR3 is TGTGCCAGCAGCGTAGATGCCGGACGTAGTGGCTTGAACACTGAAGCTTTCTTT. This translates into CASSVDAGRSGLNTEAFF.

The chain recombines TRBV11-2 with TRBJ1-3; D perhaps matches TRBD1 (6 bases). The CDR3 loop spans 15 amino acids. Trimming left V 5 bases short and J 3 bases short, with 14 bases between. Per the germline V gene, CDR1 is SGHAT and CDR2 is FQNNGV. The CDR3 is CASSRTGSNGNTIYF. CDR3 coding DNA: TGTGCCAGCAGCCGAACAGGGTCGAATGGAAACACCATATATTTT.

This chain uses TRBV6-1 with TRBJ2-3, with D possibly being TRBD1 (5 bases). The CDR3 extends over 16 amino acids. CDR1 is MNHNS and CDR2 is SASEGT in the germline V gene. V gave up 2 bases and J gave up 0 bases, with 12 bases separating them. CDR3 sequence (DNA): TGTGCCAGCAGTGAAACAGGTTACTCTAGCACAGATACGCAGTATTTT. Translating it yields CASSETGYSSTDTQYF.

This CDR3 is CASSEGLAGALGETQYF. In DNA form, the CDR3 reads TGCGCCAGCAGCGAGGGACTAGCGGGGGCCCTTGGGGAGACCCAGTACTTC. The chain employs TRBV10-2 and TRBJ2-5, with 14 bases fitting TRBD2. Germline CDR1 reads WSHSY; CDR2 reads SAAADI. CDR3 length equals 17 residues. Trimming at V came to 6 bases and at J to 5 bases, leaving 11 bases not matched to a gene.

The chain uses TRBV28 and TRBJ1-1, with D unresolved. The V end lost 1 base, the J end lost 2 bases, and 8 bases lay between the germline ends. The CDR3 has 14 amino acids. Looked up from germline, CDR1 is MDHEN and CDR2 is SYDVKM. This CDR3 reads CASSLSRGNTEAFF. CDR3 in DNA: TGTGCCAGCAGTTTATCCCGGGGTAACACTGAAGCTTTCTTT.

This clone was detected a few times. This chain joins TRBV6-4 and TRBJ1-1; D is undetermined. In germline, CDR1 is MRHNA, CDR2 SNTAGT. The CDR3 contains 14 residues. V shed 3 bases and J shed 4 bases, with 12 bases lying between them. The DNA for the CDR3 is TGTGCCAGCAGTGAGTACGATGGGGTCACTGAAGCTTTCTTT. Translation gives CASSEYDGVTEAFF.

The V call is TRBV18, the J call TRBJ1-6; no reliable D call. The length of the CDR3 is 17 residues. V gave up 5 bases and J gave up 0 bases, with 14 bases separating them. The germline V gene encodes CDR1 KGHSH and CDR2 LQKENI. The CDR3 DNA sequence: TGTGCCAGCTCAGTAAGCGGGGAGCGCTCCTATAATTCACCCCTCCACTTT. It yields the protein CASSVSGERSYNSPLHF.

The rearrangement uses TRBV9 and TRBJ2-5; no reliable D call. Deletions cut 2 bases from V and 10 bases from J, with 18 bases between. CDR1 is SGDLS and CDR2 is YYNGEE in the germline V gene. The length of the CDR3 is 14 residues. CDR3 sequence: CASSVNLSKRDQYF. The CDR3 DNA sequence: TGTGCCAGCAGCGTTAACTTATCCAAGAGAGACCAGTACTTC.

The V call is TRBV19, the J call TRBJ2-5, with TRBD2 identical over 7 bases. V lost 0 bases, J lost 7 bases, and 2 bases stayed unmatched. CDR1 and CDR2 (germline): LNHDA, SQIVND (reference sequence). The CDR3 totals 13 residues. DNA of the CDR3: TGTGCCAGTAGTATAGAGGGGAGGGCGACCCAGTACTTC. Amino acid sequence: CASSIEGRATQYF.

The V gene is TRBV6-1, the J gene TRBJ2-3; D unclear. The CDR3 spans 14 residues. V lost 2 bases and J lost 5, with 11 bases in between. CDR1 is MNHNS and CDR2 is SASEGT in the germline V gene. The CDR3 sequence: CASSELRRIDTQYF. The DNA for the CDR3 is TGTGCCAGCAGTGAATTACGTAGGATAGATACGCAGTATTTT.

The CDR3 region has the DNA TGTGCCAGCAGTGGGACAGGCGCCGGGGGGTATGGCTACACCTTC. Protein: CASSGTGAGGYGYTF. The rearrangement links TRBV6-1 to TRBJ1-2; TRBD1 aligns across 7 bases. This CDR3 contains 15 residues. Germline V gives CDR1 MNHNS, CDR2 SASEGT. V dropped 4 bases and J dropped 5; count of bases not matched to a gene: 10.

The chain carries TRBV29-1 and TRBJ2-3; 9 bases align to TRBD1. The CDR3 extends over 15 amino acids. J was trimmed by 3 bases and V by 7 bases; bases with no gene match: 11. Looked up from germline, CDR1 is SQVTM and CDR2 is ANQGSEA. The CDR3 DNA reads as TGCAGCGGGGCGGGCGGCGGACAGGGGACAGATACGCAGTATTTT. It translates to CSGAGGGQGTDTQYF.

The chain has TRBV30 and TRBJ1-3; D is undetermined. Per germline, CDR1 GTSNPN and CDR2 SVGIG (reference sequence). V was shortened by 3 bases and J by 3 bases, with 6 bases between the two germline ends. CDR3 length equals 12 residues. The CDR3 protein is CAWRRVGNTIYF. The CDR3 DNA follows: TGTGCCTGGAGGAGGGTTGGAAACACCATATATTTT.

This clone was counted between two and nine times. V is TRBV7-2 and J is TRBJ1-6; D possibly corresponds to TRBD1 (6 bases). There are 15 residues in the CDR3. V was shortened by 7 bases and J by 6 bases, with 16 bases between the two germline ends. Germline CDR1 is SGHTA and CDR2 is FQGNSA. This chain's CDR3 is CASTQTAGVNSPLHF. The CDR3 bases are TGTGCCAGCACCCAGACAGCAGGGGTTAATTCACCCCTCCACTTT.

This chain links TRBV29-1 with TRBJ2-7; TRBD1 is a possible D gene (8 bases). CDR3 length: 16 amino acids. V shed 3 bases and J shed 2 bases, with 20 bases lying between them. Germline V gene lookup returns CDR1 SQVTM and CDR2 ANQGSEA. CDR3 amino acids: CSVEGQAGDRPYEQYF. The CDR3 coding sequence is TGCAGCGTTGAGGGCCAGGCGGGGGACAGGCCCTACGAGCAGTACTTC.

V and J are TRBV2 and TRBJ1-2, with 9 bases lining up with TRBD1. Trimming removed 5 bases from V and 8 bases from J; junction bases left unmatched: 15. The CDR3 totals 16 residues. CDR1 and CDR2 from the germline V gene are SNHLY and FYNNEI. CDR3 nucleotide sequence: TGTGCCAGCAGTTCGGACAGGGGCTCTTTAATGGGGGGCTACACCTTC. This encodes CASSSDRGSLMGGYTF.